Shown below are 14 T cell receptor beta chains from a single sample sequenced in a study of memory CD4+ T cells and cytomegalovirus serostatus. Sequenced by immunoSEQ multiplex PCR; TCRdb stores in-frame clones only, minus some. Of 80,000 or so clones listed, 78% were seen once; the top ten hold just over 2.5%. Single viable CD3+CD4+CD8-CD45RO+ cells were sorted as the memory CD4+ T cells. Source material: memory CD4+ T cells from blood. These receptors were obtained from an adult in good health and CMV-seropositive.

This chain connects TRBV2 to TRBJ1-1; D gene uncertain. The CDR3 totals 11 residues. Looked up from germline, CDR1 is SNHLY and CDR2 is FYNNEI. Trimming removed 5 bases from V and 7 bases from J, with 8 bases in between. The CDR3 sequence is CASSRHYEAFF. The CDR3 coding sequence is TGTGCCAGCAGTCGGCATTATGAAGCTTTCTTT.

The chain links TRBV6-1 to TRBJ1-4; no firm D call. Germline V lookup: CDR1 MNHNS, CDR2 SASEGT. Trimming removed 6 bases at V and 4 bases at J, with 6 bases between. The CDR3 spans 12 residues. The CDR3 region is CASSSFNEKLFF. The DNA for the CDR3 is TGTGCCAGCAGCAGCTTTAATGAAAAACTGTTTTTT.

The V call is TRBV29-1, the J call TRBJ2-2; 7 nucleotides match TRBD1. V shed 0 bases and J 4 bases; nucleotides not matched to a gene: 11. The CDR3 has 17 residues. CDR1 is SQVTM, CDR2 ANQGSEA, per germline. CDR3 sequence: CSVEDRRRGRVTGELFF. The DNA of the CDR3 is TGCAGCGTTGAAGATAGGAGAAGGGGGCGGGTCACCGGGGAGCTGTTTTTT.

This chain connects TRBV6-1 to TRBJ2-1; D is possibly TRBD2 (5 bases). The germline CDR1 and CDR2 sequences are MNHNS and SASEGT. V gave up 10 bases and J gave up 0 bases, with 13 bases separating them. This CDR3 has 14 residues. This CDR3 is CATRRLDSYNEQFF. In nucleotides, the CDR3 is TGTGCCACGAGGAGGTTAGACTCCTACAATGAGCAGTTCTTC.

This clone was observed a handful of times. V and J are TRBV4-1 and TRBJ2-3; the match to TRBD2 covers 7 bases. With V trimmed by 2 bases and J by 0 bases, 8 bases remained unmatched. Germline V gives CDR1 MGHRA, CDR2 YSYEKL. CDR3 length: 17 amino acids. The CDR3 DNA follows: TGCGCCAGCAGCCAACTAGATATGGGACTAAGCACAGATACGCAGTATTTT. Protein sequence: CASSQLDMGLSTDTQYF.

This chain links TRBV7-2 with TRBJ2-1; 7 nucleotides agree with TRBD2. The trim removed 2 bases at V and 8 bases at J, leaving 6 bases unmatched. Germline assignment: CDR1 SGHTA and CDR2 FQGNSA. The CDR3 totals 14 residues. CDR3 loop: CASSLPGGGYEQFF. CDR3 nucleotide sequence: TGTGCCAGCAGCTTACCGGGAGGAGGCTATGAGCAGTTCTTC.

This clone is large within its sample. The V and J genes are TRBV19 and TRBJ2-2; TRBD2 is a possible D gene (7 bases). This CDR3 is built from 15 residues. Per germline, CDR1 LNHDA and CDR2 SQIVND (reference sequence). Trimming pared 6 bases from V and 0 bases from J, leaving 11 bases between. CDR3 DNA sequence: TGTGCCAGTAGAACGGGGGGCCCGAACACCGGGGAGCTGTTTTTT. Amino acid sequence: CASRTGGPNTGELFF. The full variable domain, with the rest looked up from reference TRBV19 and TRBJ2-2, is DGGITQSPKYLFRKEGQNVTLSCEQNLNHDAMYWYRQDPGQGLRLIYYSQIVNDFQKGDIAEGYSVSREKKESFPLTVTSAQKNPTAFYLCASRTGGPNTGELFFGEGSRLTVL.

V and J are TRBV7-2 and TRBJ1-4; 9 bases agree with TRBD1. The CDR3 length is 16 residues. The germline CDR1 and CDR2 sequences are SGHTA and FQGNSA. J lost 7 bases, V lost 4 bases, and 10 bases had no gene match. The DNA for the CDR3 is TGTGCCAGCAGCTCGTCACAGGGGGCTTTTGGTGAAAAACTGTTTTTT. It is translated as CASSSSQGAFGEKLFF.

The chain uses TRBV6-5 and TRBJ1-3; D is unresolved. This CDR3 is built from 15 residues. Germline V lookup: CDR1 MNHEY, CDR2 SVGAGI. V lost 8 bases and J lost 2, with 16 bases in between. CDR3 coding DNA: TGTGCCAGCCGAGAGGCAGGATGGACTGGAAACACCATATATTTT. Translated, it gives CASREAGWTGNTIYF.

V is TRBV6-1 and J is TRBJ1-2; the D gene is possibly TRBD1 (6 bases). CDR1 is MNHNS and CDR2 is SASEGT in the germline V gene. This CDR3 comprises 15 residues. V was shortened by 0 bases and J by 7 bases, with 15 bases between the two germline ends. As DNA, the CDR3 is TGTGCCAGCAGTGAAGCCCGGGGGGGGGCGGGTGGCTACACCTTC. Residues: CASSEARGGAGGYTF.

The chain joins TRBV4-2 to TRBJ1-2; unclear D gene. V shed 2 bases and J shed 8 bases, with 6 bases lying between them. The CDR3 runs 11 residues. Germline assignment: CDR1 LGHNA and CDR2 YNFKEQ. CDR3 DNA sequence: TGTGCCAGCAGCCAATCACGGGGCTACACCTTC. Protein product: CASSQSRGYTF.

This clone was seen a few times. V gene TRBV6-1 combines with J gene TRBJ2-5, with 7 nucleotides matching TRBD2. The germline gives CDR1 MNHNS, CDR2 SASEGT. Germline trimming cut 4 bases from V and 4 bases from J; bases unmatched to any gene: 9. CDR3 length: 15 amino acids. The CDR3 DNA follows: TGTGCCAGCAGTGCCCGGCGGGGGTTAGGAGAGACCCAGTACTTC. Translating gives CASSARRGLGETQYF.

V usage is TRBV11-2 and J usage is TRBJ2-7, with TRBD1 matching over 8 bases. Germline assignment: CDR1 SGHAT and CDR2 FQNNGV. This CDR3 is 14 amino acids long. J lost 2 bases, V lost 5 bases, and 5 bases had no gene match. The CDR3 DNA follows: TGTGCCAGCAGCGCGGGACAGGTAACCTACGAGCAGTACTTC. It yields the protein CASSAGQVTYEQYF.

The chain recombines TRBV11-2 with TRBJ1-1; possibly TRBD1 for D (5 bases). There are 14 residues in the CDR3. Trimming removed 7 bases at V and 1 base at J, with 13 bases between. Germline CDR1 and CDR2: SGHAT and FQNNGV. The chain's CDR3 is CASNRGAPNTEAFF. The CDR3 region has the DNA TGTGCCAGCAACAGAGGGGCCCCGAACACTGAAGCTTTCTTT.